A single sample is the source of the 9 T cell receptor beta chains below, sequenced in a study of T-cell reconstitution after alpha-beta-depleted transplantation in children (dated by TCRdb to 2016 to 2018). The library came from PCR. TCRdb names Illumina HiSeq 2500 as the instrument used. Molecular barcoding was employed in the preparation of TCR libraries, with unique molecular identifiers being used to normalize TCRbeta repertoire quantification. TCRdb applied fastp at Q25 and MiXCR to the public reads, then kept only in-frame beta chains. Every distinct CDR3 protein forms one entry, paired with its most common genes and DNA. The sample table contains some 87,000 distinct CDR3 sequences; only one count was recorded for 15% to 17% of them. Together, the top ten hold around a fifth of the sample. Interpreted using the paper, the treatment or condition label stands for: allogeneic hematopoietic cell transplantation with graft depleted of TCRalphabeta T cells and CD19 B cells.

Sequenced material: PBMCs, mostly from graft donor cells, taken 180 days after TCRalphabeta/CD19-depleted stem cell transplant. Receptor source: a male patient aged 2-15 years who had a stem cell transplant for acute lymphoblastic leukemia, so the T cells may come from the graft donor.

The table lists this clonotype with a few counts. The DNA of the CDR3 is TGTGCCAGCAGCCAGGCAGGGGCCAAAAACATTCAGTACTTC. Its protein is CASSQAGAKNIQYF. This chain joins TRBV3-1 and TRBJ2-4, with D possibly being TRBD1 (5 bases). The V end was cut by 3 bases, the J end by 1 base, with 7 bases between. Looked up from germline, CDR1 is LGHDT and CDR2 is YNNKEL (reference sequence). The CDR3 contains 14 residues.

This clonotype has just a few counts. The gene calls are TRBV5-1 and TRBJ2-7, with 7 bases fitting TRBD2. The CDR3 is 13 residues long. V dropped 3 bases and J dropped 7; count of bases not matched to a gene: 7. Germline lookup yields CDR1 SGHRS and CDR2 YFSETQ. CDR3 in amino acids: CASSWGGLGEQYF. CDR3 coding DNA: TGCGCCAGCAGCTGGGGGGGGTTGGGAGAGCAGTACTTC.

The V call is TRBV3-1, the J call TRBJ1-2; D perhaps matches TRBD1 (6 bases). Germline values: CDR1 LGHDT, CDR2 YNNKEL (reference sequence). V was trimmed by 0 bases and J by 8 bases, leaving 13 bases between them. The CDR3 is made up of 14 amino acids. The CDR3 spells CASSQEGAGRGYTF. In DNA form, the CDR3 reads TGTGCCAGCAGCCAAGAGGGGGCTGGTCGGGGCTACACCTTC.

The chain has TRBV5-1 and TRBJ1-5; tentative D call: TRBD1 (6 bases). CDR3 length: 16 amino acids. V was shortened by 0 bases and J by 3 bases, with 13 bases between the two germline ends. CDR1 SGHRS and CDR2 YFSETQ come from the germline V gene. In DNA form, the CDR3 reads TGCGCCAGCAGCTTGGTACCAGGGGATCACAATCAGCCCCAGCATTTT. Translation: CASSLVPGDHNQPQHF. Drawing the rest from reference TRBV5-1 and TRBJ1-5, the complete variable domain is KAGVTQTPRYLIKTRGQQVTLSCSPISGHRSVSWYQQTPGQGLQFLFEYFSETQRNKGNFPGRFSGRQFSNSRSEMNVSTLELGDSALYLCASSLVPGDHNQPQHFGDGTRLSIL.

The chain links TRBV5-1 to TRBJ1-6; D might be TRBD1 (5 bases). The ends were cut back, 4 bases at V and 9 bases at J, with 17 bases in the middle. The CDR3 length is 15 residues. Germline V gives CDR1 SGHRS, CDR2 YFSETQ. CDR3 region: CASSATAGGGSPLHF. The CDR3 DNA follows: TGCGCCAGCAGCGCAACGGCTGGGGGAGGTTCACCCCTCCACTTT.

As DNA, the CDR3 is TGTGCCAGCAGTGGGCAGGGATCCGCCGGGGAGCTGTTTTTT. Residues: CASSGQGSAGELFF. The V call is TRBV6-2 or TRBV6-3, the J call TRBJ2-2; tentatively, D is TRBD1 (5 bases). V lost 5 bases and J 6 bases, leaving 13 bases between the germline ends. Germline CDR1 MNHEY, CDR2 SVGEGT. This CDR3 comprises 14 residues.

This clonotype showed up just a few times. V usage is TRBV15 and J usage is TRBJ2-1, with a weak D call TRBD1 (6 bases). Trimming removed 0 bases at V and 4 bases at J, with 10 bases between. The germline gives CDR1 LNHNV, CDR2 YYDKDF (reference sequence). The CDR3 is made up of 15 amino acids. The CDR3 DNA reads TGTGCCACCAGCAGAGATAGAGACAGGTACAATGAGCAGTTCTTC. Translating gives CATSRDRDRYNEQFF.

The chain has TRBV18 and TRBJ1-2, with TRBD1 matching 8 bases. The germline V gene has CDR1 KGHSH and CDR2 LQKENI. The CDR3 runs to 16 residues. J gave up 3 bases and V 1 base, and 7 bases lay outside the gene matches. CDR3 bases: TGTGCCAGCTCACCACGTGGGACAGGCCTGGACTATGGCTACACCTTC. Protein product: CASSPRGTGLDYGYTF.

Turning to this clonotype: Just one base apart from a much larger clone, this may be a read error. The chain combines TRBV20-1 with TRBJ1-2; 9 nucleotides align to TRBD1. This CDR3 has 13 residues. Germline CDR1 reads DFQATT; CDR2 reads SNEGSKA (reference sequence). In DNA form, the CDR3 reads TGCAGAGCACCCAAACAGGGGGCGGGTGGCTACACCTTC. Translated: CRAPKQGAGGYTF.